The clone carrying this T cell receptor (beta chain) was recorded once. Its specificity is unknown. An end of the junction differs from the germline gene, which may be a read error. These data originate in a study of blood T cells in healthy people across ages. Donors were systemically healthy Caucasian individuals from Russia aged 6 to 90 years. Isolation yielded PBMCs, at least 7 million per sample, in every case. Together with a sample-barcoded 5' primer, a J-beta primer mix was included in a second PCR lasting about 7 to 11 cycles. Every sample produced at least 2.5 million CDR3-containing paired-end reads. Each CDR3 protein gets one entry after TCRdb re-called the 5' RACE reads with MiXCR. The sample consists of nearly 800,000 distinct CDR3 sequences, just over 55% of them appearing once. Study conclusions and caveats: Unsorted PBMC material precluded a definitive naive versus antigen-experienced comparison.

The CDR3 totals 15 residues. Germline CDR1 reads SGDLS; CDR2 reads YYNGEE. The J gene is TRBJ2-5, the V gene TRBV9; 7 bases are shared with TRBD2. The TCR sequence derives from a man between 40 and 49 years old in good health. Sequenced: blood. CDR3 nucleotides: TGTGCCAGCAGCGTAGGCGGGAGAGAGTCGGAGACCCAGTACTTT. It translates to CASSVGGRESETQYF.